Described below is a single TCR beta chain sequence and its context. Its specificity is unknown. The germline V gene encodes CDR1 SGHRS and CDR2 YFSETQ. The CDR3 has 17 residues. This sample is drawn from a study of T cells expressing NK-cell markers. About the study: Seropositivity for HCMV was found in most of the eight sequenced donors, with one seronegative. Findings of the study overall: Six of the donors carried dominant NKG2C+ clonotypes that took up 1.0-7.0% of their CD8+ T cells. Leadership of the CD3+CD56-NKG2C+ fraction also belonged to these clonotypes in several donors.

cDNA encoding TCR beta was synthesized via 5'RACE template switching incorporating UMIs. One entry per CDR3 protein, without DNA, is what TCRdb gives after re-calling the 5' RACE reads. The repertoire table contains a few hundred thousand distinct CDR3 sequences. V gene TRBV5-1 combines with J gene TRBJ2-1; the D call of TRBD2 rests on TCRdb alone, since no DNA is present to check it. The receptor was derived from a man aged 18-69 years in good health. Sequenced material: blood T cells: a sorted CD56 or NKG2C T cell subset, CD4+ or CD8+ T cells, or bulk PBMC T cells (not recorded which). The CDR3 is CASSLVTGGGFYNEQFF.